This T cell receptor (beta chain) originates from a study of blood T cell repertoires in COVID-19. Background on the study: Whether acute or convalescent, the COVID-19 samples came from the United States, Italy and Spain. The analysed material was cDNA or gDNA that came from T cells, B-cell-depleted T cells, or PBMCs.

As processed by the authors: Reference gene primer amplification in the assay estimated nucleated cell counts. Generated by immunoSEQ multiplex PCR, the TCRdb table keeps only in-frame clones and is missing some. The V and J calls and the clone size are those of that table, but D and trimming were determined from the DNA. The sample consists of fewer than 200,000 clones, about 87% of them appearing once. At least ten counts were recorded for this clone. This CDR3 region has 14 residues. The germline V and J ends were trimmed by 1 base and 4 bases, with 7 bases remaining between them. Germline CDR1 and CDR2: KGHDR and SFDVKD.

Material: peripheral blood. This clonotype was sampled from a man aged 55-75 years with acute or convalescent COVID-19. This rearrangement joins TRBV24-1 to TRBJ2-1; D possibly corresponds to TRBD1 (6 bases). The CDR3 reads CATSDLGGYNEQFF. CDR3 nucleotides: TGTGCCACCAGTGATTTAGGGGGTTACAATGAGCAGTTCTTC.